This TCR beta chain was observed in a study of cytomegalovirus exposure and HLA in healthy donors. Researchers ran the PCR with 60 Vbeta and 13 Jbeta primers. Clones were sequenced by immunoSEQ multiplex PCR, and TCRdb holds only the in-frame ones, with some missing. The repertoire holds 150,000 to 160,000 clones, with roughly 81% as singletons. Trimming removed 0 bases from V and 1 base from J, with 11 bases in between. The CDR3 loop spans 16 amino acids. Germline lookup yields CDR1 SGHRS and CDR2 YFSETQ. The sample consisted of PBMCs. The TCR sequence derives from a woman aged 18 to 35 in good health and CMV-seronegative. The rearrangement links TRBV5-1 to TRBJ1-3, with D possibly matching TRBD1 (6 bases). In DNA form, the CDR3 reads TGCGCCAGCAGCTTGGTTGGGGGGGCATCTGGAAACACCATATATTTT. It translates to CASSLVGGASGNTIYF.